The 27 T cell receptor beta chains below were found in one sample sequenced in a study of T cells after yellow fever vaccination (dated by TCRdb to between 2017 and 2020). Library generation was performed with 5' RACE. Reads for this sample came from an Illumina HiSeq 2500. The public sequencing data were trimmed at Q25 with fastp and processed into clonotypes with MiXCR by TCRdb, which kept only in-frame beta chains. Rows merge per CDR3 protein into single entries with the most common DNA and genes. In all, the sample holds under 250,000 distinct CDR3 sequences, and less than 9% of those were seen once. 0.65% to 0.9% of the sample comes from the top ten. The sample's treatment or condition label, in plain terms: live attenuated yellow fever vaccine strain. Material: CD4+ T cells sorted from PBMCs, obtained 15 days after the yellow fever booster vaccination. These receptors all come from a man under 40 who received the YFV17D yellow fever vaccine.

The gene calls are TRBV3-1 and TRBJ2-3; TRBD2 matches 10 bases. CDR1 is LGHDT and CDR2 is YNNKEL in the germline V gene (reference sequence). The CDR3 totals 15 residues. The ends lost 7 bases at V and 0 bases at J; junction bases unmatched: 4. CDR3 sequence (DNA): TGTGCCAGCAAAGCGGGAGGGATAAGCACAGATACGCAGTATTTT. Its translation is CASKAGGISTDTQYF.

This clonotype was detected only a few times. CDR3 sequence (DNA): TGTGCCAGCAGTTCGGGACTAGCGGGTTGGCTGTTTTTT. Protein product: CASSSGLAGWLFF. The genes are TRBV12-3 or TRBV12-4 and TRBJ2-2; 12 nucleotides match TRBD2. The CDR3 has 13 amino acids. V trimming: 4 bases; J trimming: 13 bases; junction bases outside the gene matches: 4.

V is TRBV12-3 or TRBV12-4 and J is TRBJ2-7; 7 positions agree with TRBD2. This CDR3 has 13 amino acids. The J segment lost 5 bases and the V segment lost 8 bases, leaving 9 bases of the junction unmatched. The CDR3 protein is CASAVGGRDEQYF. CDR3 in DNA: TGTGCCAGCGCCGTAGGTGGGAGGGACGAGCAGTACTTC.

The chain is built from TRBV12-3 or TRBV12-4 and TRBJ1-2; 7 bases align to TRBD1. This CDR3 spans 15 amino acids. Unmatched junction bases numbered 13, after V lost 5 bases and J lost 7 bases. The DNA for the CDR3 is TGTGCCAGCAGTCTATCGACAGGGATCCGTGGTGGCTACACCTTC. Protein sequence: CASSLSTGIRGGYTF.

This clonotype was seen ten or more times. V is TRBV7-2 and J is TRBJ2-7, with D perhaps matching TRBD1 (6 bases). Germline-derived CDR1 and CDR2 are SGHTA and FQGNSA. The CDR3 totals 16 residues. The V and J ends lost 5 bases and 2 bases respectively, with 19 bases between them. CDR3 DNA sequence: TGTGCCAGCAGCCTGACCTCCACAGGGACGACCTACGAGCAGTACTTC. Amino acids: CASSLTSTGTTYEQYF.

This clonotype was seen repeatedly, ten times or more. The V call is TRBV5-1, the J call TRBJ1-2; D unclear. With 1 base removed from V and 7 bases from J, the gap between germline ends came to 11 bases. From germline, CDR1 is SGHRS and CDR2 YFSETQ. The CDR3 consists of 13 residues. The CDR3 DNA reads as TGCGCCAGCAGCTTGTCAGTGGATGCTGGCTACACCTTC. Encoded protein: CASSLSVDAGYTF.

The CDR3 sequence is CSALGLAFTYEQYF. In DNA form, the CDR3 reads TGCAGTGCTCTAGGGCTAGCCTTCACCTACGAGCAGTACTTC. The chain employs TRBV20-1 and TRBJ2-7, with TRBD2 as a possible D gene (5 bases). Germline loops: CDR1 DFQATT, CDR2 SNEGSKA (reference sequence). CDR3 length: 14 residues. The germline V and J ends were trimmed by 5 bases and 2 bases, with 16 bases remaining between them.

Ten or more counts support this clonotype. This chain uses TRBV9 with TRBJ2-3; no reliable D call. Per the germline V gene, CDR1 is SGDLS and CDR2 is YYNGEE. The CDR3 length is 15 residues. Between the trimmed V and J ends, which lost 0 bases and 5 bases, there was a span of 13 bases. The CDR3: CASSVAGGPVDTQYF. For the CDR3, the DNA is TGTGCCAGCAGCGTAGCGGGCGGCCCAGTAGATACGCAGTATTTT.

The chain employs TRBV19 and TRBJ2-7; 11 positions match TRBD2. V dropped 4 bases and J dropped 2; count of bases not matched to a gene: 4. In germline, CDR1 is LNHDA, CDR2 SQIVND (reference sequence). The CDR3 loop spans 15 amino acids. CDR3 in amino acids: CASSTLAGGPYEQYF. The DNA for the CDR3 is TGTGCCAGTAGTACTCTAGCGGGAGGTCCCTACGAGCAGTACTTC. Full variable domain (missing parts from reference TRBV19 and TRBJ2-7): DGGITQSPKYLFRKEGQNVTLSCEQNLNHDAMYWYRQDPGQGLRLIYYSQIVNDFQKGDIAEGYSVSREKKESFPLTVTSAQKNPTAFYLCASSTLAGGPYEQYFGPGTRLTVT.

This clonotype was recorded a few times. J is TRBJ2-1 and V is TRBV20-1; 11 bases agree with TRBD2. The CDR3 contains 15 residues. Unmatched junction bases numbered 3, after V lost 1 base and J lost 4 bases. Per the germline V gene, CDR1 is DFQATT and CDR2 is SNEGSKA (reference sequence). The CDR3 is CSARVAGGLYNEQFF. For the CDR3, the DNA is TGCAGTGCTAGAGTAGCGGGAGGGCTATACAATGAGCAGTTCTTC.

This clonotype was recorded at least ten times. The V gene is TRBV29-1, the J gene TRBJ2-3; a possible D gene is TRBD2 (5 bases). V lost 3 bases and J lost 5, with 12 bases in between. This CDR3 is built from 13 residues. Germline CDR1 is SQVTM and CDR2 is ANQGSEA. CDR3 DNA sequence: TGCAGCGTTGAGGCCCTCCGGGGAGATACGCAGTATTTT. Amino acid sequence: CSVEALRGDTQYF.

The chain combines TRBV5-1 with TRBJ1-1; no firm D call. CDR3 size: 17 residues. The V and J ends lost 0 bases and 7 bases respectively, with 22 bases between them. CDR1 and CDR2 (germline): SGHRS, YFSETQ. Written as DNA, the CDR3 is TGCGCCAGCAGCTTGGCCCAGCCGGGTCGGGGAACAAGTGAAGCTTTCTTT. Residues: CASSLAQPGRGTSEAFF.

The chain has TRBV10-2 and TRBJ1-2; a weak D match, TRBD1 (6 bases). This CDR3 is 14 amino acids long. Trimming stripped 2 bases from V and 4 bases from J, with 11 bases between. The germline V gene encodes CDR1 WSHSY and CDR2 SAAADI. CDR3 nucleotides: TGCGCCAGCAGTGAGCCCTCGACAGGCTATGGCTACACCTTC. Amino acid sequence: CASSEPSTGYGYTF.

This clonotype came up many times. This chain connects TRBV7-2 to TRBJ2-7; the match to TRBD2 covers 10 bases. CDR1 and CDR2 (germline): SGHTA, FQGNSA. The CDR3 consists of 14 residues. Trimming removed 5 bases from V and 1 base from J; junction bases left unmatched: 2. The CDR3 sequence is CASSPTSGSYEQYF. DNA for the CDR3: TGTGCCAGCAGCCCGACTAGCGGGTCCTACGAGCAGTACTTC.

V usage is TRBV11-2 and J usage is TRBJ1-6; unclear D gene. Trimming left V 5 bases short and J 5 bases short, with 7 bases between. Germline V gives CDR1 SGHAT, CDR2 FQNNGV. The CDR3 has 13 residues. The CDR3: CASSPDHNSPLHF. The DNA for the CDR3 is TGTGCCAGCAGCCCGGACCATAATTCACCCCTCCACTTT.

The rearrangement uses TRBV20-1 and TRBJ1-5; D is uncertain. V was pared by 0 bases and J by 4 bases, with 13 bases between. The CDR3 covers 15 residues. Germline V CDR1 and CDR2: DFQATT, SNEGSKA (reference sequence). As DNA, the CDR3 is TGCAGTGCTAGAGAGGTCCCCGCAGGTAATCAGCCCCAGCATTTT. Translated, it gives CSAREVPAGNQPQHF.

This clonotype has a handful of counts. For the CDR3, the DNA is TGTGCCAGCAGCCAAGGGCCAGGGGGCGAGCAGTACTTC. Amino acid sequence: CASSQGPGGEQYF. J is TRBJ2-7 and V is TRBV14; 7 positions match TRBD1. The junction had 3 bases not matched to a gene; V was cut back by 1 base and J by 6 bases. Per the germline V gene, CDR1 is SGHDN and CDR2 is FVKESK. The CDR3 is 13 residues long.

V gene TRBV6-2 or TRBV6-3 combines with J gene TRBJ2-1; D is ambiguous. Germline-derived CDR1 and CDR2 are MNHEY and SVGEGT. Trimming removed 7 bases from V and 4 bases from J, with 11 bases in between. The CDR3 length is 13 residues. The DNA for the CDR3 is TGTGCCAGCACCGACGACACTTACAATGAGCAGTTCTTC. The encoded protein is CASTDDTYNEQFF.

The chain recombines TRBV4-3 with TRBJ2-1, with a possible D match to TRBD2 (5 bases). V lost 0 bases to trimming and J lost 5 bases, with 14 bases between them. The germline V gene has CDR1 LGHNA and CDR2 YSLEER. The CDR3 has 16 residues. The CDR3 sequence is CASSQDRSSGNNEQFF. As DNA, the CDR3 is TGCGCCAGCAGCCAAGATCGATCCAGCGGTAACAATGAGCAGTTCTTC.

This clonotype was detected only a few times. The chain combines TRBV2 with TRBJ1-3; D possibly corresponds to TRBD1 (6 bases). With 7 bases removed from V and 4 bases from J, the gap between germline ends came to 14 bases. The CDR3 consists of 14 residues. The V gene's germline CDR1 is SNHLY and CDR2 FYNNEI. The CDR3, as DNA: TGTGCCAGCATATCCAGGGGAAGGGGAAACACCATATATTTT. Residues: CASISRGRGNTIYF.

This clonotype appeared a few times. The chain joins TRBV7-9 to TRBJ1-5; D is possibly TRBD1 (6 bases). The CDR3 totals 16 residues. The germline V gene encodes CDR1 SEHNR and CDR2 FQNEAQ (reference sequence). With 5 bases removed from V and 5 bases from J, the gap between germline ends came to 19 bases. The CDR3 DNA reads as TGTGCCAGCAGCGTTCACAGGGCCGGGAATGATCAGCCCCAGCATTTT. Residues: CASSVHRAGNDQPQHF.

In its sample, this clonotype was seen a few times. J is TRBJ2-1 and V is TRBV5-1, with 12 bases that match TRBD2. Germline CDR1 is SGHRS and CDR2 is YFSETQ. J lost 4 bases, V lost 1 base, and 12 bases had no gene match. The CDR3 length is 19 residues. The chain's CDR3 is CASSLSRLAGVSSYNEQFF. Here the CDR3 DNA reads TGCGCCAGCAGCTTGTCCCGACTAGCGGGAGTTAGTAGTTACAATGAGCAGTTCTTC.

Many counts were recorded for this clonotype. The V call is TRBV7-9, the J call TRBJ2-4; either TRBD1 or TRBD2 may supply D (5 bases each). CDR1 and CDR2 from the germline V gene are SEHNR and FQNEAQ (reference sequence). V gave up 7 bases and J gave up 5 bases, with 18 bases separating them. The CDR3 is 15 amino acids. In nucleotides, the CDR3 is TGTGCCAGCACCTCCCAGGAAGGGGACCAAAACATTCAGTACTTC. Translating gives CASTSQEGDQNIQYF.

This clonotype was detected ten times or more. The chain joins TRBV24-1 to TRBJ2-1, with 9 bases that match TRBD1. CDR1 and CDR2 from the germline V gene are KGHDR and SFDVKD. The V segment lost 3 bases and the J segment 8 bases; nucleotides outside the gene matches: 13. There are 17 residues in the CDR3. CDR3 sequence reads: CATSDPLLLQGADEQFF. In DNA, the CDR3 is TGTGCCACCAGTGATCCTTTATTACTACAGGGGGCGGATGAGCAGTTCTTC.

A note on this clonotype: Given a much more abundant clone one base away, this may be a read error. V gene TRBV5-1 combines with J gene TRBJ2-1; no clear D. Germline CDR1 SGHRS, CDR2 YFSETQ. The CDR3 is 14 amino acids. CDR3 sequence (DNA): TGCGCCAGCAACCCCGGATCCCCTTACAATAAGCAGTTCTTC. This sequence encodes CASNPGSPYNKQFF. The full variable domain, its missing parts supplied by reference TRBV5-1 and TRBJ2-1, is KAGVTQTPRYLIKTRGQQVTLSCSPISGHRSVSWYQQTPGQGLQFLFEYFSETQRNKGNFPGRFSGRQFSNSRSEMNVSTLELGDSALYLCASNPGSPYNKQFFGPGTRLTVL.

This clonotype was counted only a few times. This chain uses TRBV14 with TRBJ2-3, with TRBD2 as a possible D gene (6 bases). Between the trimmed V and J ends, which lost 3 bases and 3 bases, there was a span of 19 bases. CDR3 length: 17 amino acids. Looked up from germline, CDR1 is SGHDN and CDR2 is FVKESK. As DNA, the CDR3 is TGTGCCAGCAGCCATCAATTGGGGGGAAGCCGGACAGATACGCAGTATTTT. Translated: CASSHQLGGSRTDTQYF. The variable domain in full, with the rest retrieved from reference TRBV14 and TRBJ2-3, is EAGVTQFPSHSVIEKGQTVTLRCDPISGHDNLYWYRRVMGKEIKFLLHFVKESKQDESGMPNNRFLAERTGGTYSTLKVQPAELEDSGVYFCASSHQLGGSRTDTQYFGPGTRLTVL.

This clonotype was counted at least ten times. The V call is TRBV28, the J call TRBJ2-7; D might be TRBD1 (6 bases). The germline V gene encodes CDR1 MDHEN and CDR2 SYDVKM. CDR3 length: 12 amino acids. Trimming shortened V by 10 bases and J by 6 bases, and 16 bases separated the two germline ends. CDR3 loop: CATHSGAGEQYF. The DNA for the CDR3 is TGTGCCACCCATTCAGGGGCAGGCGAGCAGTACTTC.